This record looks at one TCR beta chain sequence and its context. Assay: immunoSEQ multiplex PCR; the TCRdb copy retains only in-frame clones and omits some. This sample has 100,000 to 150,000 clones, with around 84% found just once. This sample was taken from a study of T cell responses to AZD1222 COVID-19 vaccine. Germline CDR1 SGHAT, CDR2 FQNNGV. The trim removed 7 bases at V and 6 bases at J, leaving 14 bases unmatched. The CDR3 totals 16 residues. Source: peripheral blood, taken 28 days after the second AZD1222 dose. The chain combines TRBV11-2 with TRBJ2-2; TRBD1 matches 7 bases. This clonotype was obtained from an adult who received the AZD1222 COVID-19 vaccine. CDR3 sequence reads: CASKRAQGVLPGELFF. The CDR3, as DNA: TGTGCCAGCAAGCGAGCGCAGGGGGTTCTCCCCGGGGAGCTGTTTTTT.